The rows below give T cell receptor beta chains drawn from one sample of a study of shared clonotypes between healthy human individuals. The table came from immunoSEQ multiplex PCR; TCRdb's copy has only in-frame clones and leaves some out. The sample consists of 2 million to 3 million clones, 93% of them appearing once. Material for sequencing was naive CD4+ T cells from PBMCs. Source of these receptors: a young man in good health. Some clones in this sample may be carry-over from other donors' samples. CDR3s include the opening cysteine and the closing phenylalanine or tryptophan. The order of the fields is D gene, V gene, clone size, J gene, CDR3 DNA, CDR3 protein. A D gene is named only where the DNA matches it firmly. Not all rows give a size; the values are once, few, many and, for expanded clones, a class.

D gene: .
V gene: TRBV10-3
clone size: .
J gene: TRBJ1-1
CDR3 DNA: TGTGCCATCAGGAGACAGAGTAACACTGAAGCTTTCTTT
CDR3 protein: CAIRRQSNTEAFF

D gene: .
V gene: TRBV27
clone size: .
J gene: TRBJ1-1
CDR3 DNA: TGTGCCAGCAGTAACTTCATGAACACTGAAGCTTTCTTT
CDR3 protein: CASSNFMNTEAFF

D gene: TRBD1
V gene: TRBV28
clone size: .
J gene: TRBJ1-2
CDR3 DNA: TGTGCCAGCAGTTCAGACAGGGGAGGTAACTATGGCTACACCTTC
CDR3 protein: CASSSDRGGNYGYTF

D gene: TRBD1
V gene: TRBV5-6
clone size: .
J gene: TRBJ1-4
CDR3 DNA: TGTGCCAGCAGCTTTGACAGGGTGGATGAAAAACTGTTTTTT
CDR3 protein: CASSFDRVDEKLFF

D gene: .
V gene: TRBV7-2
clone size: .
J gene: TRBJ2-1
CDR3 DNA: TGTGCCAGCAGCGGCGGACCGACCCGCAATGAGCAGTTCTTC
CDR3 protein: CASSGGPTRNEQFF

D gene: .
V gene: TRBV11-2
clone size: .
J gene: TRBJ2-1
CDR3 DNA: TGTGCCAGCAGCTTGCAGGGTGGGAATGAGCAGTTCTTC
CDR3 protein: CASSLQGGNEQFF

D gene: .
V gene: TRBV7-2
clone size: .
J gene: TRBJ2-7
CDR3 DNA: TGTGCCAGCAGCTTAGGGAACCACTACGAGCAGTACTTC
CDR3 protein: CASSLGNHYEQYF

D gene: .
V gene: TRBV9
clone size: .
J gene: TRBJ1-1
CDR3 DNA: TGTGCCAGCAGCGTAGGGGTCGGGGGGAACACTGAAGCTTTCTTT
CDR3 protein: CASSVGVGGNTEAFF

D gene: TRBD1
V gene: TRBV6-5
clone size: .
J gene: TRBJ1-2
CDR3 DNA: TGTGCCAGCGGAAATGGACAGGTCATTAACTATGGCTACACCTTC
CDR3 protein: CASGNGQVINYGYTF

D gene: TRBD2
V gene: TRBV7-8
clone size: .
J gene: TRBJ2-1
CDR3 DNA: TGTGCCAGCAGCCCTTTAGCGGGCTCTTACAATGAGCAGTTCTTC
CDR3 protein: CASSPLAGSYNEQFF

D gene: .
V gene: TRBV4-1
clone size: once
J gene: TRBJ2-3
CDR3 DNA: TGCGCCAGCAGCCAACCAGGCGCCGATACGCAGTATTTT
CDR3 protein: CASSQPGADTQYF

D gene: .
V gene: TRBV6-6
clone size: once
J gene: TRBJ1-2
CDR3 DNA: TGTGCCAGCTCCGAACCAGTCCGCTCGGGCTACACCTTC
CDR3 protein: CASSEPVRSGYTF

D gene: TRBD2
V gene: TRBV11-1
clone size: .
J gene: TRBJ2-2
CDR3 DNA: TGTGCCAGCAGCTTAAGGCTAGCGGGACGCACCGGGGAGCTGTTTTTT
CDR3 protein: CASSLRLAGRTGELFF

D gene: .
V gene: TRBV7-2
clone size: .
J gene: TRBJ2-7
CDR3 DNA: TGTGCCAGCAGCTTAGTTCCAGCCCAATACGAGCAGTACTTC
CDR3 protein: CASSLVPAQYEQYF

D gene: TRBD2
V gene: TRBV7-2
clone size: .
J gene: TRBJ2-7
CDR3 DNA: TGTGCCAGCAGCTTAGAGGGGACTATCTCCTACGAGCAGTACTTC
CDR3 protein: CASSLEGTISYEQYF